The rows below give T cell receptor beta chains drawn from one sample of a study of T cell changes during pregnancy in multiple sclerosis. Using immunoSEQ multiplex PCR, the repertoire was profiled, and TCRdb retains in-frame clones only, with some absent. The sample has tens of thousands of clones, around nine tenths seen once. The sample in question was CD4+ T cells from peripheral blood mononuclear cells, obtained in the second trimester of pregnancy. These receptors came from a female donor with multiple sclerosis, enrolled in a pregnancy study. CDR3s include the opening cysteine and the closing phenylalanine or tryptophan. Fields, in order: clone size, D gene, V gene, J gene, CDR3 DNA, CDR3 protein. The D gene is left open where the match is weak. A row's size may be missing; if present it is once, few, many or a size class.

.	.	TRBV2	TRBJ2-6	TGTGCCAGCAGTGACCCGGGTGGTGGGGCCAACGTCCTGACTTTC	CASSDPGGGANVLTF
few	TRBD2	TRBV29-1	TRBJ2-3	TGCAGCGTGCGAACCACTAGCGGGCGTAGCACAGATACGCAGTATTTT	CSVRTTSGRSTDTQYF
.	.	TRBV4-2	TRBJ2-1	TGTGCCAGCAGCCAAGGGGATCAGGGAGGGGGCAATGAGCAGTTCTTC	CASSQGDQGGGNEQFF
.	.	TRBV4-2	TRBJ1-6	TGTGCCAGCAGCCAGTCCGCGAGTTCACCCCTCCACTTT	CASSQSASSPLHF
.	.	TRBV6-6	TRBJ1-2	TGTGCCAGCAGTTACTTCGGGGGGGGCAACTATGGCTACACCTTC	CASSYFGGGNYGYTF
.	TRBD1	TRBV11-3	TRBJ2-1	TGTGCCAGCAGCCCAGGACAGGGCTCCTACAATGAGCAGTTCTTC	CASSPGQGSYNEQFF
.	TRBD1	TRBV2	TRBJ2-5	TGTGCCAGCAGCGCCCAGGGACAGGGGCAAGAGACCCAGTACTTC	CASSAQGQGQETQYF
.	.	TRBV19	TRBJ1-5	TGTGCCAGTAGTATAGTTCGAGGGAATCAGCCCCAGCATTTT	CASSIVRGNQPQHF
.	.	TRBV5-1	TRBJ1-1	TGCGCCAGCAGCTTGGCCTTTGTGGCGAACACTGAAGCTTTCTTT	CASSLAFVANTEAFF
once	TRBD1	TRBV19	TRBJ2-1	TGTGCCAGTAGTATCAGGACAGGGATTAATGAGCAGTTCTTC	CASSIRTGINEQFF
.	TRBD1	TRBV28	TRBJ1-2	TGTGCCAGCACTCCGGGACAGGCGTATGGCTACACCTTC	CASTPGQAYGYTF
.	.	TRBV7-2	TRBJ2-1	TGTGCCAGCAGCTTAAATAACGGGGCCTACAATGAGCAGTTCTTC	CASSLNNGAYNEQFF
.	.	TRBV10-3	TRBJ2-3	TGTGCCATCAGTGTGACAAGCGGATTCGGAGATACGCAGTATTTT	CAISVTSGFGDTQYF
.	TRBD2	TRBV7-9	TRBJ2-5	TGTGCCAGCACCTCCGGGGGGGGAAAAGAGACCCAGTACTTC	CASTSGGGKETQYF
.	.	TRBV10-3	TRBJ1-2	TGTGCCATCAATCCTAAGACAGACACCTATGGCTACACCTTC	CAINPKTDTYGYTF
.	.	TRBV6-5	TRBJ1-2	TGTGCCAGCACTTACGGCCAGGACTATGGCTACACCTTC	CASTYGQDYGYTF
.	.	TRBV21-1	TRBJ1-1	TGTGCCAGCAGCAATAAGGAGGGACAGGCTCCTTTCTTT	CASSNKEGQAPFF
.	.	TRBV2	TRBJ1-4	TGTGCCAGCAGTGCTACAGGGCTCTCTAATGAAAAACTGTTTTTT	CASSATGLSNEKLFF